This TCR beta chain comes out of a study of T cells in Graves' hyperthyroidism and ophthalmopathy. Study-level results: Before onset, by a median of approximately 6.8 months, the model predicted ophthalmopathy.

V was clipped by 3 bases and J by 11 bases, with 11 bases between them. This CDR3 contains 12 residues. As regards this clonotype: Its antigen is unknown.

Amplification targeted TCR beta CDR3 regions from RNA transcripts. Researchers ran a first-round RT-PCR on the TCR CDR3 using the HTBI primer set. Each CDR3 protein gets one entry after TCRdb re-called the multiplex PCR reads with MiXCR. Counted here are 500,000 to 550,000 distinct CDR3 sequences, about 20% occurring once; the ten biggest clones make up roughly 44%. The chain links TRBV12-3 or TRBV12-4 to TRBJ2-1; TRBD1 or TRBD2 may be the D gene (5 bases each). Input material: blood. The TCR comes from a middle-aged man with Graves' ophthalmopathy. The CDR3 DNA follows: TGTGCCAGCAGTTTTACCGGGACGCAGCAGTTCTTC. Protein sequence: CASSFTGTQQFF.